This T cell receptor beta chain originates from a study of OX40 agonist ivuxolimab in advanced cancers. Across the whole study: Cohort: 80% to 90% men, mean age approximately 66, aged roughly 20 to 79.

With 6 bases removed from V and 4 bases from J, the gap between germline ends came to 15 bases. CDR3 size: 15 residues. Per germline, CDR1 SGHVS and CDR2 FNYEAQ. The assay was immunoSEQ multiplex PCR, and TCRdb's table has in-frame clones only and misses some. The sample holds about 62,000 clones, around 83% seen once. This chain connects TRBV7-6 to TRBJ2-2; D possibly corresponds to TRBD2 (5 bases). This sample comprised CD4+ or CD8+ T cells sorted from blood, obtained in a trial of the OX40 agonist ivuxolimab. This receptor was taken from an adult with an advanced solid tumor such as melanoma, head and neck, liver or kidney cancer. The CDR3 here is CASRPPGMGTGELFF. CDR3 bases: TGTGCCAGCAGACCCCCGGGGATGGGCACCGGGGAGCTGTTTTTT.